Presented here are 28 T cell receptor beta chains from one specimen sequenced in a study of vaccination effects on CD4 cells after COVID-19. These TCRs' antigens remain unknown. Method: immunoSEQ multiplex PCR; TCRdb's copy keeps in-frame clones and lacks some. Of 30,000 to 40,000 clones in the sample, 72% were seen once. Viral peptide pools were used in the ViraFEST assay to expand antigen-specific CD4+ T cells, and sequencing came afterward. An approximately nine-day culture period preceded the isolation of CD4+ T cells. Two doses of either BNT162b2 or mRNA-1273 were given to each participant. The material sequenced was CD4+ T cells from PBMCs cultured with HCoV-229E spike peptides, taken after COVID-19 vaccination. These receptors originate from a human donor who received a COVID-19 vaccine.

The J gene is TRBJ1-4, the V gene TRBV6-5; D is uncertain. The V end was cut by 2 bases, the J end by 3 bases, with 13 bases between. CDR3 length: 16 residues. Germline loops: CDR1 MNHEY, CDR2 SVGAGI. The CDR3 nucleotides read TGTGCCAGCAGTTACGACGGGTTTTCGGCTAATGAAAAACTGTTTTTT. This codes for CASSYDGFSANEKLFF.

The V call is TRBV7-2, the J call TRBJ2-7, with TRBD2 identical over 10 bases. The CDR3 contains 16 residues. With V trimmed by 0 bases and J by 3 bases, 5 bases remained unmatched. The germline V gene has CDR1 SGHTA and CDR2 FQGNSA. The CDR3 DNA reads as TGTGCCAGCAGCTTAGCGGGGGCTAGCGGGGGCTACGAGCAGTACTTC. Its protein product is CASSLAGASGGYEQYF.

The chain is built from TRBV10-3 and TRBJ2-7, with TRBD1 matching 9 bases. V shed 6 bases, J shed 5 bases, and the junction held 8 bases outside the gene matches. Germline assignment: CDR1 ENHRY and CDR2 SYGVKD. The CDR3 sequence is 14 residues long. The CDR3 DNA reads as TGTGCCATCAGGCCGGGACAGGGTAAAGACGAGCAGTACTTC. This sequence encodes CAIRPGQGKDEQYF.

The V gene is TRBV24-1, the J gene TRBJ2-2; 8 bases align to TRBD1. Trimming took 3 bases from V and 8 from J; bases not matched to a gene: 10. The CDR3 has 16 residues. Per germline, CDR1 KGHDR and CDR2 SFDVKD. The CDR3 reads CATSDAGQGRGGELFF. CDR3 DNA: TGTGCCACCAGTGATGCCGGACAGGGAAGGGGAGGGGAGCTGTTTTTT.

This rearrangement joins TRBV5-1 to TRBJ1-6, with no clear D. The germline CDR1 and CDR2 sequences are SGHRS and YFSETQ. V was cut by 5 bases and J by 6 bases, with 12 bases left in between. CDR3 size: 14 residues. CDR3 DNA: TGCGCCAGCAGGAGTGGCGGTAGTAATTCACCCCTCCACTTT. Translation: CASRSGGSNSPLHF.

The chain couples TRBV19 to TRBJ2-7; 11 bases match TRBD2. Germline values: CDR1 LNHDA, CDR2 SQIVND (reference sequence). With 5 bases clipped from V and 4 bases from J, the junction kept 16 bases outside the gene matches. This CDR3 is built from 18 residues. The CDR3 sequence is CASSSAGELAGGVYEQYF. The CDR3 DNA reads TGTGCCAGTAGTTCGGCAGGGGAGCTAGCGGGAGGAGTTTACGAGCAGTACTTC. Drawing the rest from reference TRBV19 and TRBJ2-7, the complete variable domain is DGGITQSPKYLFRKEGQNVTLSCEQNLNHDAMYWYRQDPGQGLRLIYYSQIVNDFQKGDIAEGYSVSREKKESFPLTVTSAQKNPTAFYLCASSSAGELAGGVYEQYFGPGTRLTVT.

The V gene is TRBV5-1, the J gene TRBJ2-1; D not certain. This CDR3 has 14 residues. V lost 2 bases to trimming and J lost 5 bases, with 11 bases between them. Germline assignment: CDR1 SGHRS and CDR2 YFSETQ. The CDR3 loop is CASSFSSDNNEQFF. The CDR3 nucleotides read TGCGCCAGCAGCTTTTCATCAGATAACAATGAGCAGTTCTTC.

The chain has TRBV6-1 and TRBJ1-6; D might be TRBD1 (5 bases). Germline loops: CDR1 MNHNS, CDR2 SASEGT. Trimming left V 1 base short and J 0 bases short, with 13 bases between. The CDR3 loop spans 18 amino acids. CDR3 protein: CASSEVDRRSSYNSPLHF. The CDR3 DNA sequence: TGTGCCAGCAGTGAAGTAGACAGACGAAGCTCCTATAATTCACCCCTCCACTTT.

This chain links TRBV2 with TRBJ1-5, with TRBD1 matching over 10 bases. Trimming cost V 8 bases and J 7 bases; bases outside gene matches: 2. CDR1 is SNHLY, CDR2 FYNNEI, per germline. The CDR3 has 12 amino acids. In DNA form, the CDR3 reads TGTGCCAGCGGGACAGGGGCGCAGCCCCAGCATTTT. Translating it yields CASGTGAQPQHF.

Concerning this clone: Other DNA variants within this sample encode the same CDR3. The chain recombines TRBV9 with TRBJ1-3; D not certain. The length of the CDR3 is 16 residues. The V gene's germline CDR1 is SGDLS and CDR2 YYNGEE. V shed 0 bases and J shed 2 bases, with 12 bases lying between them. CDR3 in amino acids: CASSVGAPRTGNTIYF. The DNA for the CDR3 is TGTGCCAGCAGCGTAGGGGCACCAAGAACTGGAAACACCATATATTTT.

The chain combines TRBV7-9 with TRBJ1-6; D uncertain. The CDR3 contains 17 residues. Per germline, CDR1 SEHNR and CDR2 FQNEAQ (reference sequence). V was clipped by 0 bases and J by 0 bases, with 9 bases between them. In nucleotides, the CDR3 is TGTGCCAGCAGCTTAGCGCAGGCGTTCTCCTATAATTCACCCCTCCACTTT. This sequence encodes CASSLAQAFSYNSPLHF.

The genes are TRBV6-4 and TRBJ2-1; D is perhaps TRBD1 or TRBD2 (5 bases each). The CDR3 covers 15 residues. V lost 3 bases and J lost 0, with 9 bases in between. Germline V gives CDR1 MRHNA, CDR2 SNTAGT. This CDR3 is CASSEGTSSYNEQFF. CDR3 bases: TGTGCCAGCAGTGAAGGGACGAGCTCCTACAATGAGCAGTTCTTC.

The chain employs TRBV19 and TRBJ1-5; tentative D call: TRBD1 (5 bases). Germline V gene data show CDR1 as LNHDA and CDR2 as SQIVND (reference sequence). The CDR3 covers 13 residues. V was shortened by 2 bases and J by 6 bases, with 8 bases between the two germline ends. For the CDR3, the DNA is TGTGCCAGTAGTATACAGGGCTCTCAGCCCCAGCATTTT. It is translated as CASSIQGSQPQHF.

The V call is TRBV6-5, the J call TRBJ2-2; D not certain. Germline lookup yields CDR1 MNHEY and CDR2 SVGAGI. V was cut by 2 bases and J by 5 bases, with 9 bases left in between. The CDR3 has 14 residues. CDR3 sequence reads: CASSYPSETGELFF. The CDR3 nucleotides read TGTGCCAGCAGTTACCCCTCGGAGACCGGGGAGCTGTTTTTT.

There are a few counts of this clone. The rearrangement joins TRBV28 to TRBJ2-7, with a possible D match to TRBD1 (6 bases). Between the trimmed V and J ends, which lost 7 bases and 4 bases, there was a span of 17 bases. The CDR3 is 14 amino acids. Germline CDR1 MDHEN, CDR2 SYDVKM. The CDR3 nucleotides read TGTGCCAGCACAAGACAGGCCTCCCCGTACGAGCAGTACTTC. Its protein product is CASTRQASPYEQYF.

This clone came up once. The V gene is TRBV19, the J gene TRBJ2-5; no reliable D call. CDR1 and CDR2 from the germline V gene are LNHDA and SQIVND (reference sequence). Deletions cut 10 bases from V and 0 bases from J, with 15 bases between. The CDR3 covers 14 residues. This CDR3 reads CATRPTDYQETQYF. DNA of the CDR3: TGTGCCACCCGCCCGACGGATTACCAAGAGACCCAGTACTTC.

The V gene is TRBV4-1, the J gene TRBJ2-1, with a weak D call TRBD2 (5 bases). The CDR3 has 12 residues. Trimming cost V 3 bases and J 9 bases, with 9 bases left between them. Germline values: CDR1 MGHRA, CDR2 YSYEKL. The CDR3 loop is CASSQLAGEQFF. The CDR3 DNA is TGCGCCAGCAGCCAGCTAGCAGGTGAGCAGTTCTTC.

CDR3 region: CASSPQGTSYEQYF. CDR3 bases: TGTGCCAGCAGCCCACAGGGAACATCCTACGAGCAGTACTTC. The genes are TRBV7-9 and TRBJ2-7; perhaps TRBD1 as D (6 bases). Trimming removed 5 bases from V and 1 base from J, with 12 bases in between. Germline V lookup: CDR1 SEHNR, CDR2 FQNEAQ (reference sequence). The CDR3 totals 14 residues.

This clone occurred once. CDR3 coding DNA: TGTGCCAGCAGCTTCTTGACGAATTCACCCCTCCACTTT. Protein product: CASSFLTNSPLHF. The chain uses TRBV7-8 and TRBJ1-6, with no clear D. With 3 bases removed from V and 7 bases from J, the gap between germline ends came to 7 bases. CDR3 length equals 13 residues. CDR1 SGHVS and CDR2 FQNEAQ come from the germline V gene.

This clone was observed a handful of times. The J gene is TRBJ1-4, the V gene TRBV7-9; 7 positions agree with TRBD1. With V trimmed by 5 bases and J by 0 bases, 6 bases remained unmatched. This CDR3 has 16 amino acids. CDR1 and CDR2 (germline): SEHNR, FQNEAQ (reference sequence). The CDR3 DNA sequence: TGTGCCAGCAGCCCAGGGACAGCGACAACTAATGAAAAACTGTTTTTT. Its translation: CASSPGTATTNEKLFF.

This clone was detected once. The chain carries TRBV19 and TRBJ1-3, with 7 nucleotides matching TRBD1. CDR3 size: 14 residues. Germline V gene data show CDR1 as LNHDA and CDR2 as SQIVND (reference sequence). Trimming removed 5 bases from V and 4 bases from J; junction bases left unmatched: 5. The CDR3 DNA follows: TGTGCCAGTAGTCACCGGGACAGAGGAAACACCATATATTTT. Its translation: CASSHRDRGNTIYF.

The genes are TRBV10-3 and TRBJ2-1; 12 positions agree with TRBD1. V lost 5 bases, J lost 5 bases, and 7 bases stayed unmatched. Per the germline V gene, CDR1 is ENHRY and CDR2 is SYGVKD. The CDR3 sequence is 16 residues long. In nucleotides, the CDR3 is TGTGCCATCAGTACAGCCGGGACAGGGGGCAACAATGAGCAGTTCTTC. Residues: CAISTAGTGGNNEQFF.

The chain employs TRBV2 and TRBJ1-4; 9 nucleotides match TRBD1. With 6 bases clipped from V and 6 bases from J, the junction kept 8 bases outside the gene matches. The CDR3 spans 15 residues. The V gene's germline CDR1 is SNHLY and CDR2 FYNNEI. The CDR3 sequence: CASRARTGEYEKLFF. The CDR3 coding sequence is TGTGCCAGCAGGGCCCGGACAGGGGAATATGAAAAACTGTTTTTT. Full variable domain (outside the CDR3, taken from reference TRBV2 and TRBJ1-4): EPEVTQTPSHQVTQMGQEVILRCVPISNHLYFYWYRQILGQKVEFLVSFYNNEISEKSEIFDDQFSVERPDGSNFTLKIRSTKLEDSAMYFCASRARTGEYEKLFFGSGTQLSVL.

This clone was observed a handful of times. The V and J genes are TRBV4-1 and TRBJ2-7, with TRBD2 matching over 8 bases. The CDR3 has 15 amino acids. Unmatched junction bases numbered 10, after V lost 1 base and J lost 8 bases. Germline lookup yields CDR1 MGHRA and CDR2 YSYEKL. The chain's CDR3 is CASSQAGGLIRKQYF. The CDR3 DNA is TGCGCCAGCAGCCAAGCGGGGGGGTTGATTAGGAAGCAGTACTTC.

The rearrangement joins TRBV7-9 to TRBJ1-3, with D uncertain. Germline loops: CDR1 SEHNR, CDR2 FQNEAQ (reference sequence). The V gene lost 5 bases and the J gene lost 0 bases, with 14 bases spanning the gap. CDR3 length: 16 amino acids. DNA for the CDR3: TGTGCCAGCAGCCACCGGAAGCAGAGCTCTGGAAACACCATATATTTT. It translates to CASSHRKQSSGNTIYF.

The V gene is TRBV10-3, the J gene TRBJ1-4; no reliable D call. With 2 bases removed from V and 4 bases from J, the gap between germline ends came to 17 bases. The CDR3 consists of 17 residues. Germline V gives CDR1 ENHRY, CDR2 SYGVKD. CDR3 sequence: CAISETAVGSSNEKLFF. CDR3 sequence (DNA): TGTGCCATCAGTGAGACAGCAGTTGGGAGCAGTAATGAAAAACTGTTTTTT.

The rearrangement joins TRBV12-5 to TRBJ1-1, with D unclear. CDR1 LGHNT and CDR2 FRNRAP come from the germline V gene. Trimming shortened V by 5 bases and J by 5 bases, and 21 bases separated the two germline ends. CDR3 length: 16 amino acids. The DNA of the CDR3 is TGTGCTAGTGGTACCCGGGTGTACGGGATTGAAACTGAAGCTTTCTTT. The encoded protein is CASGTRVYGIETEAFF.

The chain links TRBV7-6 to TRBJ2-1; the match to TRBD1 covers 7 bases. The ends lost 5 bases at V and 6 bases at J; junction bases unmatched: 16. The CDR3 extends over 17 amino acids. Germline CDR1 and CDR2: SGHVS and FNYEAQ. The CDR3 loop is CASSPRQGSATVNEQFF. The CDR3 bases are TGTGCCAGCAGCCCTAGACAGGGCTCGGCTACGGTCAATGAGCAGTTCTTC. The entire variable domain, with the rest obtained from reference TRBV7-6 and TRBJ2-1, is as follows: GAGVSQSPRYKVTKRGQDVALRCDPISGHVSLYWYRQALGQGPEFLTYFNYEAQQDKSGLPNDRFSAERPEGSISTLTIQRTEQRDSAMYRCASSPRQGSATVNEQFFGPGTRLTVL.